The 21 T cell receptor beta chains listed next were all sequenced from one sample in a study of blood T cell repertoires in COVID-19. Sequencing used immunoSEQ multiplex PCR; TCRdb keeps in-frame clones, though not all of them. The data hold over 80,000 clones, with approximately 90% observed a single time. Specimen: peripheral blood. Receptors were obtained from a man between 60 and 70 years old with acute or convalescent COVID-19.

The gene calls are TRBV24-1 and TRBJ2-1; 9 nucleotides align to TRBD1. Germline V gene sequence: CDR1 KGHDR, CDR2 SFDVKD. The trim removed 9 bases at V and 4 bases at J, leaving 6 bases unmatched. This CDR3 contains 14 residues. In nucleotides, the CDR3 is TGTGCCACCGAGGGGACAGGGAAGTACAATGAGCAGTTCTTC. Protein: CATEGTGKYNEQFF.

The rearrangement links TRBV19 to TRBJ2-2, with 7 nucleotides matching TRBD1. V lost 3 bases, J lost 0 bases, and 1 base stayed unmatched. The CDR3 contains 15 residues. Germline V gene lookup returns CDR1 LNHDA and CDR2 SQIVND (reference sequence). CDR3 sequence (DNA): TGTGCCAGTAGTATTGGACAGGCGAACACCGGGGAGCTGTTTTTT. This sequence encodes CASSIGQANTGELFF.

The J gene is TRBJ2-3, the V gene TRBV9, with 8 bases that match TRBD2. The junction had 12 bases not matched to a gene; V was cut back by 4 bases and J by 5 bases. The CDR3 length is 16 residues. Per germline, CDR1 SGDLS and CDR2 YYNGEE. The CDR3 here is CASSPVAGMEGDTQYF. CDR3 nucleotides: TGTGCCAGCAGCCCAGTAGCGGGAATGGAGGGAGATACGCAGTATTTT.

The chain is built from TRBV28 and TRBJ2-7, with D maybe TRBD1 (6 bases). Trimming removed 2 bases at V and 5 bases at J, with 19 bases between. Germline CDR1 MDHEN, CDR2 SYDVKM. The CDR3 contains 16 residues. DNA for the CDR3: TGTGCCAGCAGTTTACGGGACCAGCGAGGGGGTGACGAGCAGTACTTC. It specifies CASSLRDQRGGDEQYF.

The V and J genes are TRBV5-3 and TRBJ1-1, with 10 bases aligning to TRBD1. TRBV5-3 is classed as an ORF, of uncertain function. This CDR3 contains 16 residues. V dropped 4 bases and J dropped 5; count of bases not matched to a gene: 11. This CDR3 reads CARSTRDRGTTTEAFF. The CDR3 DNA reads as TGTGCCAGAAGCACCAGGGACAGGGGTACGACTACTGAAGCTTTCTTT.

The J gene is TRBJ2-1, the V gene TRBV4-1; 7 bases line up with TRBD2. Germline V gene sequence: CDR1 MGHRA, CDR2 YSYEKL. The V segment lost 4 bases and the J segment 4 bases; nucleotides outside the gene matches: 4. This CDR3 has 14 amino acids. The chain's CDR3 is CASSPQRDYNEQFF. CDR3 coding DNA: TGCGCCAGCAGCCCTCAGCGGGATTACAATGAGCAGTTCTTC.

This chain links TRBV7-9 with TRBJ2-7; no clear D gene. V was clipped by 2 bases and J by 2 bases, with 22 bases between them. Looked up from germline, CDR1 is SEHNR and CDR2 is FQNEAQ (reference sequence). The CDR3 length is 18 residues. This CDR3 is CASSLISGRAQTPYEQYF. The CDR3 nucleotides read TGTGCCAGCAGCTTAATCTCAGGTCGAGCCCAAACACCCTACGAGCAGTACTTC.

The chain is built from TRBV11-3 and TRBJ2-1; TRBD2 aligns across 12 bases. V was clipped by 5 bases and J by 9 bases; unmatched bases: 11. Germline V gives CDR1 SGHNT, CDR2 YENEEA. The CDR3 is 16 residues long. CDR3 bases: TGTGCCAGCAGCCCCAGGTCGGCACTAGCGGGAGGTGAGCAGTTCTTC. As protein: CASSPRSALAGGEQFF.

This rearrangement joins TRBV12-3 or TRBV12-4 to TRBJ2-7; D possibly corresponds to TRBD2 (7 bases). Trimming took off 11 bases at V and 3 bases at J, with 11 bases between the two ends. The CDR3 is made up of 11 amino acids. This CDR3 reads CARGAVYEQYF. The CDR3 DNA reads as TGTGCCCGGGGGGCAGTCTACGAGCAGTACTTC.

The chain carries TRBV7-2 and TRBJ1-3, with D perhaps matching TRBD1 (5 bases). The germline V gene encodes CDR1 SGHTA and CDR2 FQGNSA. The CDR3 spans 19 residues. V was cut by 0 bases and J by 0 bases, with 18 bases left in between. CDR3 nucleotides: TGTGCCAGCAGCTTAGCGCCCTTAAGTCAGGGTGCCTCTGGAAACACCATATATTTT. This sequence encodes CASSLAPLSQGASGNTIYF.

The chain couples TRBV7-2 to TRBJ2-1, with TRBD2 matching 13 bases. The CDR3 totals 18 residues. V lost 2 bases, J lost 5 bases, and 9 bases stayed unmatched. CDR1 and CDR2 (germline): SGHTA, FQGNSA. The CDR3 nucleotides read TGTGCCAGCAGCTTACCCACTAGCGGGAGGGCACAACACAATGAGCAGTTCTTC. This translates into CASSLPTSGRAQHNEQFF. Supplemented by reference TRBV7-2 and TRBJ2-1, the full variable domain reads GAGVSQSPSNKVTEKGKDVELRCDPISGHTALYWYRQSLGQGLEFLIYFQGNSAPDKSGLPSDRFSAERTGGSVSTLTIQRTQQEDSAVYLCASSLPTSGRAQHNEQFFGPGTRLTVL.

The chain couples TRBV9 to TRBJ1-4; 7 positions agree with TRBD1. V gave up 8 bases and J gave up 5 bases; unmatched junction bases: 9. This CDR3 contains 14 residues. Germline-derived CDR1 and CDR2 are SGDLS and YYNGEE. In DNA, the CDR3 is TGTGCCAGTGGCCCGGGACAGAGAAATGAAAAACTGTTTTTT. Translation: CASGPGQRNEKLFF. The entire variable domain, with the rest obtained from reference TRBV9 and TRBJ1-4, is as follows: DSGVTQTPKHLITATGQRVTLRCSPRSGDLSVYWYQQSLDQGLQFLIQYYNGEERAKGNILERFSAQQFPDLHSELNLSSLELGDSALYFCASGPGQRNEKLFFGSGTQLSVL.

V usage is TRBV9 and J usage is TRBJ1-2, with D perhaps TRBD1 (5 bases). From germline, CDR1 is SGDLS and CDR2 YYNGEE. The CDR3 contains 14 residues. V was pared by 3 bases and J by 7 bases, with 16 bases between. CDR3 in amino acids: CASSAAEGDSGYTF. DNA for the CDR3: TGTGCCAGCAGCGCAGCGGAGGGTGACAGTGGCTACACCTTC.

This clone has only one observation. This chain links TRBV5-1 with TRBJ2-7, with D unresolved. The CDR3 totals 11 residues. V was trimmed by 3 bases and J by 2 bases, leaving 3 bases between them. Germline V lookup: CDR1 SGHRS, CDR2 YFSETQ. Here the CDR3 reads CASSSPYEQYF. The CDR3 DNA reads as TGCGCCAGCAGCTCTCCCTACGAGCAGTACTTC. Full variable domain (outside the CDR3, taken from reference TRBV5-1 and TRBJ2-7): KAGVTQTPRYLIKTRGQQVTLSCSPISGHRSVSWYQQTPGQGLQFLFEYFSETQRNKGNFPGRFSGRQFSNSRSEMNVSTLELGDSALYLCASSSPYEQYFGPGTRLTVT.

The chain combines TRBV10-3 with TRBJ2-1; D possibly corresponds to TRBD2 (5 bases). The germline V and J ends were trimmed by 4 bases and 9 bases, with 10 bases remaining between them. The CDR3 has 12 residues. The germline V gene has CDR1 ENHRY and CDR2 SYGVKD. CDR3 sequence (DNA): TGTGCCATCAGTGGCCGGGGAAGTGAGCAGTTCTTC. Its translation: CAISGRGSEQFF.

This sequence joins TRBV7-2 and TRBJ1-6; 8 nucleotides match TRBD1. CDR1 is SGHTA, CDR2 FQGNSA, per germline. The CDR3 spans 14 residues. The V and J ends lost 8 bases and 6 bases, in that order; junction bases with no gene match: 6. The CDR3 loop reads CASALTGGNSPLHF. CDR3 DNA: TGTGCCAGCGCACTAACAGGGGGTAATTCACCCCTCCACTTT.

The chain recombines TRBV19 with TRBJ2-1; TRBD2 agrees at 7 bases. V lost 5 bases and J lost 6; bases outside the gene matches: 13. The CDR3 runs 16 residues. Germline V gene data show CDR1 as LNHDA and CDR2 as SQIVND (reference sequence). The CDR3 spells CASSLPGTNPSNEQFF. The CDR3 nucleotides are TGTGCCAGTAGTCTCCCCGGGACTAACCCGTCCAATGAGCAGTTCTTC.

V usage is TRBV28 and J usage is TRBJ1-1; TRBD1 matches at 9 bases. Germline V gives CDR1 MDHEN, CDR2 SYDVKM. The V and J ends lost 3 bases and 4 bases, in that order; junction bases with no gene match: 6. This CDR3 contains 15 residues. In DNA form, the CDR3 reads TGTGCCAGCAGTTTTGGGACAGGGCGGAGCACTGAAGCTTTCTTT. This translates into CASSFGTGRSTEAFF.

The CDR3 reads CSVEGTSRNTGELFF. CDR3 DNA sequence: TGCAGCGTTGAAGGGACTTCCAGGAACACCGGGGAGCTGTTTTTT. This chain connects TRBV29-1 to TRBJ2-2; weak D call: TRBD2 (5 bases). V was cut by 1 base and J by 1 base, with 10 bases left in between. Germline V lookup: CDR1 SQVTM, CDR2 ANQGSEA. The CDR3 sequence is 15 residues long.

This rearrangement joins TRBV2 to TRBJ1-3; D perhaps matches TRBD1 (5 bases). The CDR3 sequence is 14 residues long. The germline V and J ends were trimmed by 6 bases and 0 bases, with 9 bases remaining between them. In germline, CDR1 is SNHLY, CDR2 FYNNEI. DNA of the CDR3: TGTGCCAGCAGAGGGGCAAGCTCTGGAAACACCATATATTTT. This translates into CASRGASSGNTIYF.

This rearrangement joins TRBV5-1 to TRBJ2-7; D perhaps matches TRBD1 (6 bases). V dropped 4 bases and J dropped 5 bases, with 19 bases sitting between them. The CDR3 spans 15 residues. Germline loops: CDR1 SGHRS, CDR2 YFSETQ. The CDR3 loop reads CASSRPDRLGDEQYF. CDR3 DNA: TGCGCCAGCAGCAGACCTGACAGGCTTGGGGACGAGCAGTACTTC. Looking up the rest from reference TRBV5-1 and TRBJ2-7 gives the full variable domain: KAGVTQTPRYLIKTRGQQVTLSCSPISGHRSVSWYQQTPGQGLQFLFEYFSETQRNKGNFPGRFSGRQFSNSRSEMNVSTLELGDSALYLCASSRPDRLGDEQYFGPGTRLTVT.